This is a list of T cell receptor beta chains from one sample in a study of cytomegalovirus exposure and HLA in healthy donors. This table comes from immunoSEQ multiplex PCR, and its TCRdb copy is limited to in-frame clones, with some not included. The sample gives roughly 99,000 clones, 60% to 80% of which show up once; around 3.8% is in the top ten. The sequenced sample consisted of PBMCs. Receptors were obtained from a woman aged 40 to 50 in good health and CMV-seronegative. The CDR3 runs from the conserved cysteine through the conserved F or W. D genes are given only for firm matches. Size tells how often a clone was seen (once, few, many) or the class of an expanded clone, and some rows leave it out.

J,D,size,V,DNA,CDR3
TRBJ1-4,NA,NA,TRBV28,TGTGCCAGCAGGAACCGGGAGTCAGGTGAAAAACTGTTTTTT,CASRNRESGEKLFF
TRBJ2-3,TRBD1,NA,TRBV28,TGTGCCGGCAGCAGTCGGACAGGGGCGGGCACAGATACGCAGTATTTT,CAGSSRTGAGTDTQYF
TRBJ2-1,TRBD1,NA,TRBV7-2,TGTGCCAGCAGCTTCCCTAGCAGGGGGCCCTTCCTCTCCTACAATGAGCAGTTCTTC,CASSFPSRGPFLSYNEQFF
TRBJ2-2,TRBD1,NA,TRBV15,TGTGCCACCAGCAACCGACAGGGGGCCGGGGAGCTGTTTTTT,CATSNRQGAGELFF
TRBJ2-5,NA,NA,TRBV20-1,TGCAGTGCCGACCCGGGTGTGACCCAGTACTTC,CSADPGVTQYF
TRBJ1-1,NA,NA,TRBV4-2,TGTGCCAGCAGCCAAGATGGGGGGAGGAACACTGAAGCTTTCTTT,CASSQDGGRNTEAFF
TRBJ1-3,NA,NA,TRBV5-1,TGCGCCAGCAGCTTGGTCGGTAGCTCTGGAAACACCATATATTTT,CASSLVGSSGNTIYF
TRBJ1-2,NA,NA,TRBV29-1,TGCAGCGTTCTGAATTCCGGGAGCTATGGCTACACCTTC,CSVLNSGSYGYTF
TRBJ2-3,TRBD2,many,TRBV6-5,TGTGCCAGCAGTTCCCGACTAGCGGGGGATCGAGATACGCAGTATTTT,CASSSRLAGDRDTQYF
TRBJ1-1,NA,once,TRBV4-3,TGCGCCAGCAGCCAAGTCAGAAACACTGAAGCTTTCTTT,CASSQVRNTEAFF
TRBJ1-1,NA,NA,TRBV19,TGTGCCAGTAGTATAGCGTTTGAAGCTTTCTTT,CASSIAFEAFF
TRBJ2-7,NA,NA,TRBV4-2,TGTGCCAGCAGCCCCGAGAGACACAGCTCCTACGAGCAGTACTTC,CASSPERHSSYEQYF
TRBJ1-5,NA,NA,TRBV5-1,TGCGCCAGCAGCCTTGGGGGGAGCAATCAGCCCCAGCATTTT,CASSLGGSNQPQHF
TRBJ2-5,TRBD2,NA,TRBV7-6,TGTGCCAGCAGCTTGGGACTAGCGGGGGGGTTACAAGAGACCCAGTACTTC,CASSLGLAGGLQETQYF
TRBJ1-1,NA,NA,TRBV9,TGTGCCAGCAGCAGTGGCGAGGGGGGGGACACTGAAGCTTTCTTT,CASSSGEGGDTEAFF
TRBJ1-2,NA,NA,TRBV11-2,TGTGCCAGCAGCACACCGCGGGGGAGCTTCAAGGATGGCTACACCTTC,CASSTPRGSFKDGYTF
TRBJ2-5,TRBD2,few,TRBV7-2,TGTGCCAGCAGCTTAAATAGCGGGGGGGCCCGGGAGACCCAGTACTTC,CASSLNSGGARETQYF
TRBJ1-5,NA,once,TRBV6-6,TGTGCCAGCAGTTACGCAGATAGCAATCAGCCCCAGCATTTT,CASSYADSNQPQHF
TRBJ1-3,TRBD1,NA,TRBV27,TGTGCCAGCAGTTTACTGGGACAGGGGACCGGAAACACCATATATTTT,CASSLLGQGTGNTIYF
TRBJ2-5,TRBD1,NA,TRBV6-5,TGTGCCAGCAGTTATTTAGGACAGGGGGCGAGGGAGACCCAGTACTTC,CASSYLGQGARETQYF
TRBJ2-1,NA,NA,TRBV27,TGTGCCAGCCGTGGGGCGGGGTGGACCTACAATGAGCAGTTCTTC,CASRGAGWTYNEQFF
TRBJ1-5,NA,few,TRBV4-3,TGCGCCAGCAGCCAAGAAGAGGGCTATCAGCCCCAGCATTTT,CASSQEEGYQPQHF
TRBJ2-1,TRBD2,NA,TRBV19,TGTGCCAGTAGTATCGGGACTAGCGGGGTAAATGAGCAGTTCTTC,CASSIGTSGVNEQFF
TRBJ2-3,TRBD1,NA,TRBV4-1,TGCGCCAGCACCCCTCGACTTACAGGGGGCATGGATACGCAGTATTTT,CASTPRLTGGMDTQYF
TRBJ2-3,NA,NA,TRBV15,TGTGCCACCAGTTTATCTGGAGGGCGGAGCACAGATACGCAGTATTTT,CATSLSGGRSTDTQYF
TRBJ2-2,TRBD2,NA,TRBV4-1,TGCGCCAGCAGCCAAGCGGGGGGGGTCACCGGGGAGCTGTTTTTT,CASSQAGGVTGELFF
TRBJ2-5,TRBD2,NA,TRBV7-3,TGTGCCAGCAGCTTAGGGGCGGGGGGGCCTCAAGAGACCCAGTACTTC,CASSLGAGGPQETQYF
TRBJ1-1,NA,NA,TRBV19,TGTGCCAGTAGTATTAAGATCAGGGCTGAAGCTTTCTTT,CASSIKIRAEAFF
TRBJ1-5,NA,few,TRBV19,TGTGCCAGCAAACAGGGAAGTGGCAATCAGCCCCAGCATTTT,CASKQGSGNQPQHF
TRBJ2-5,TRBD1,once,TRBV2,TGTGCCAGCATTCAAACAGGGGGCAGGGAGACCCAGTACTTC,CASIQTGGRETQYF
TRBJ2-5,TRBD2,NA,TRBV27,TGTGCCAGCAGCCACTCTAGCGGCCAAGAGACCCAGTACTTC,CASSHSSGQETQYF
TRBJ1-1,NA,few,TRBV5-4,TGTGCCAGCAGCTTGGGGAGGGCTGAAGCTTTCTTT,CASSLGRAEAFF
TRBJ1-1,TRBD1,NA,TRBV4-3,TGCGCCAGCAGCCACCTTGGACAGGTCGATTATGAAGCTTTCTTT,CASSHLGQVDYEAFF
TRBJ1-4,NA,NA,TRBV5-1,TGCGCCAGCAGCGAAAACCCAGACAGGTATAATGAAAAACTGTTTTTT,CASSENPDRYNEKLFF
TRBJ2-1,TRBD1,NA,TRBV27,TGTGCCAGCAGTTTATCACCTCCCGTTGAGACAGGGACCTACAATGAGCAGTTCTTC,CASSLSPPVETGTYNEQFF
TRBJ1-6,NA,NA,TRBV19,TGTGCCAGTAGTATTCAGGGCAGGGAAACTAAACCCCTCCACTTT,CASSIQGRETKPLHF
TRBJ2-7,NA,NA,TRBV11-1,TGTGCCAGCAGCTTACGCAGGGACTTATATTACGAGCAGTACTTC,CASSLRRDLYYEQYF
TRBJ2-3,TRBD2,few,TRBV5-1,TGCGCCAGCAGCTGGGCGGGAGATCTAGATACGCAGTATTTT,CASSWAGDLDTQYF
TRBJ1-6,TRBD1,NA,TRBV9,TGTGCCAGCAGCGAGGGGACAGGGGCTAATTCACCCCTCCACTTT,CASSEGTGANSPLHF
TRBJ2-7,TRBD2,NA,TRBV4-1,TGCGCCAGCAGCCGTCTAGCGGGACTCCCCTACGAGCAGTACTTC,CASSRLAGLPYEQYF
TRBJ2-1,NA,NA,TRBV7-9,TGTGCCAGCAGCGAGAGACTCTCCTACAATGAGCAGTTCTTC,CASSERLSYNEQFF
TRBJ2-3,NA,NA,TRBV5-1,TGCGCCAGCAGCTTGGCCTCTGGCAACACGCAGTATTTT,CASSLASGNTQYF
TRBJ2-7,NA,NA,TRBV15,TGTGCCACCAGCAGAGTTTCCCCAGGTTCCTACGAGCAGTACTTC,CATSRVSPGSYEQYF
TRBJ1-1,NA,NA,TRBV7-9,TGTGCCAGCAGCTTGGGCGGGGTTGAAGCTTTCTTT,CASSLGGVEAFF
TRBJ1-1,TRBD1,NA,TRBV14,TGTGCCAGCAGCCAAGACCGGACAGGGCGGAACACTGAAGCTTTCTTT,CASSQDRTGRNTEAFF
TRBJ1-5,NA,NA,TRBV4-1,TGCGCCAGCAGCCAAGATGAAGGGGCTGGCAATCAGCCCCAGCATTTT,CASSQDEGAGNQPQHF
TRBJ1-1,TRBD1,NA,TRBV5-4,TGTGCCAGCAGCCTGGGGGGACAGCAGAACACTGAAGCTTTCTTT,CASSLGGQQNTEAFF
TRBJ2-3,TRBD1,few,TRBV4-3,TGCGCCAGCAGCCAAGATATAGGACAGGGCACAGATACGCAGTATTTT,CASSQDIGQGTDTQYF
TRBJ2-1,NA,once,TRBV5-1,TGCGCCAGCAGCTTGAGGGGGGGGCAGGACAATGAGCAGTTCTTC,CASSLRGGQDNEQFF
TRBJ2-7,NA,NA,TRBV11-2,TGTGCCAGCAGCCGCACGACAGATTACGAGCAGTACTTC,CASSRTTDYEQYF
TRBJ2-7,NA,NA,TRBV28,TGTGCCAGCAGTGGATCCAATAGCGGCTACGAGCAGTACTTC,CASSGSNSGYEQYF
TRBJ1-2,TRBD1,NA,TRBV6-1,TGTGCCAGCAGTGAAGGAGCAGGGGGCTGGGGCTACACCTTC,CASSEGAGGWGYTF